The 7 T cell receptor beta chains reported below all come from one sample, sequenced in a study of shared clonotypes between healthy human individuals. The data were produced by immunoSEQ multiplex PCR, yet TCRdb's version contains in-frame clones alone and is incomplete. The table lists about 600,000 clones, more than 95% of them singletons. Terminally differentiated effector memory CD45RA+ cells were excluded by CCR7 positive selection of CD45RO-negative cells. The source material was naive CD8+ T cells sorted from blood. These receptors originate from a man under 40 in good health.

This clone was observed a single time. This rearrangement joins TRBV10-1 to TRBJ2-2; weak D call: TRBD1 (6 bases). The germline CDR1 and CDR2 sequences are WNHNN and SYGVQD (reference sequence). The V end lost 0 bases, the J end lost 4 bases, and 9 bases lay between the germline ends. The length of the CDR3 is 15 residues. DNA for the CDR3: TGCGCCAGCAGTGAGTCCTGGGGGCTCACCGGGGAGCTGTTTTTT. Its protein is CASSESWGLTGELFF.

The CDR3 DNA follows: TGTGCCAGCAGTGAAAAAACAGGGGGGCATCAGCCCCAGCATTTT. Residues: CASSEKTGGHQPQHF. This sequence joins TRBV6-1 and TRBJ1-5, with 8 bases lining up with TRBD1. CDR3 length equals 15 residues. Germline CDR1 is MNHNS and CDR2 is SASEGT. V lost 2 bases to trimming and J lost 5 bases; unmatched junction nucleotides: 5.

The chain links TRBV11-3 to TRBJ2-5; 9 nucleotides match TRBD2. The J segment lost 3 bases and the V segment lost 3 bases, leaving 5 bases of the junction unmatched. Germline CDR1 and CDR2: SGHNT and YENEEA. CDR3 size: 15 residues. The CDR3 protein is CASSLAGGPKETQYF. For the CDR3, the DNA is TGTGCCAGCAGCTTGGCGGGAGGGCCAAAAGAGACCCAGTACTTC.

This rearrangement joins TRBV27 to TRBJ1-4; 9 bases line up with TRBD1. CDR3 length: 14 residues. CDR1 MNHEY and CDR2 SMNVEV come from the germline V gene (reference sequence). Unmatched junction bases numbered 7, after V lost 7 bases and J lost 7 bases. In DNA form, the CDR3 reads TGTGCCAGCACCCCTACAGGGGGCGGTGAAAAACTGTTTTTT. This gives the protein CASTPTGGGEKLFF.

The J gene is TRBJ2-7, the V gene TRBV13; 8 nucleotides match TRBD2. The CDR3 extends over 14 amino acids. J lost 3 bases, V lost 4 bases, and 5 bases had no gene match. CDR1 is PRHDT, CDR2 FYEKMQ, per germline (reference sequence). The CDR3 is CASSSGGVLYEQYF. DNA of the CDR3: TGTGCCAGCAGCTCCGGGGGGGTTCTCTACGAGCAGTACTTC.

The chain has TRBV27 and TRBJ2-5; no clear D. Germline V gives CDR1 MNHEY, CDR2 SMNVEV (reference sequence). With 3 bases removed from V and 5 bases from J, the gap between germline ends came to 7 bases. The CDR3 contains 12 residues. Here the CDR3 reads CASSLPRETQYF. The CDR3 nucleotides read TGTGCCAGCAGTTTGCCAAGGGAGACCCAGTACTTC.

The chain employs TRBV18 and TRBJ1-1, with 9 bases aligning to TRBD1. The CDR3 contains 15 residues. In germline, CDR1 is KGHSH, CDR2 LQKENI. J gave up 11 bases and V 2 bases, and 12 bases lay outside the gene matches. The CDR3 DNA reads TGTGCCAGCTCACCAGACGGAACAGGGGGCGCCACGGCTTTCTTT. Its protein product is CASSPDGTGGATAFF.